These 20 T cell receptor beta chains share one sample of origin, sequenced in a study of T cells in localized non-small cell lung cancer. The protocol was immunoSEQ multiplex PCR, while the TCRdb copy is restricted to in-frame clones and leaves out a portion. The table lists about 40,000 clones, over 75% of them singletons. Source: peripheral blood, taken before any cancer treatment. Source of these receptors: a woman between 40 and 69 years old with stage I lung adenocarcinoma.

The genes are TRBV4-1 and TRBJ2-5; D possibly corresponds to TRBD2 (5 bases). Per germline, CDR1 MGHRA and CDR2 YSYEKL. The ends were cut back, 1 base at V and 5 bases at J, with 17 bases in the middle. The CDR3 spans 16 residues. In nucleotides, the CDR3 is TGCGCCAGCAGCCAAGGTGTTTCGGTCTCGGGGGAGACCCAGTACTTC. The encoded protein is CASSQGVSVSGETQYF.

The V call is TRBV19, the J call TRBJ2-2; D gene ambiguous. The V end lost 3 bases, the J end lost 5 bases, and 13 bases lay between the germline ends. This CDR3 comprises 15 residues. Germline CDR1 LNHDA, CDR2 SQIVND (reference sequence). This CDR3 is CASSIGPLWTGELFF. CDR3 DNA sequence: TGTGCCAGTAGTATCGGGCCCCTGTGGACCGGGGAGCTGTTTTTT. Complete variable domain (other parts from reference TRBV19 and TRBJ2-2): DGGITQSPKYLFRKEGQNVTLSCEQNLNHDAMYWYRQDPGQGLRLIYYSQIVNDFQKGDIAEGYSVSREKKESFPLTVTSAQKNPTAFYLCASSIGPLWTGELFFGEGSRLTVL.

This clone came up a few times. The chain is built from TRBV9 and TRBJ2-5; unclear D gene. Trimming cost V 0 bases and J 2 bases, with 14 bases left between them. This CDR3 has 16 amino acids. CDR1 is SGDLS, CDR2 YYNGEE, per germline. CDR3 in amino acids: CASSVGSTAQQETQYF. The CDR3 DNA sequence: TGTGCCAGCAGCGTAGGATCAACAGCACAACAAGAGACCCAGTACTTC.

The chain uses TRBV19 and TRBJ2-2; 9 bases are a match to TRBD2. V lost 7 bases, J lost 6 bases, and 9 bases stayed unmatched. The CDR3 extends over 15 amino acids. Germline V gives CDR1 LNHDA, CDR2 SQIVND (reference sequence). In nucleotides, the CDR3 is TGTGCCAGTACCATAGCGGGAGCTCTCCCCGGGGAGCTGTTTTTT. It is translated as CASTIAGALPGELFF.

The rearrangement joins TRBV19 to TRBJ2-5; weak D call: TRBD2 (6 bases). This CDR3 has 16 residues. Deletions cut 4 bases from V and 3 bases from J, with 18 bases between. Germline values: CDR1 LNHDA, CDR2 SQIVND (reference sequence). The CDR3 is CASSNPTSRLKETQYF. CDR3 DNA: TGTGCCAGTAGTAATCCGACTAGTCGATTAAAAGAGACCCAGTACTTC.

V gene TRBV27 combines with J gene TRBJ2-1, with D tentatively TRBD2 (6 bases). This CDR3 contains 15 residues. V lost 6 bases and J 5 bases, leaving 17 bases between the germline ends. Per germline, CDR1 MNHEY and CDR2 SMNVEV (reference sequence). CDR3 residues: CASSRIGTGDNEQFF. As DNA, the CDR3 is TGTGCCAGCAGCCGGATCGGGACTGGGGACAATGAGCAGTTCTTC.

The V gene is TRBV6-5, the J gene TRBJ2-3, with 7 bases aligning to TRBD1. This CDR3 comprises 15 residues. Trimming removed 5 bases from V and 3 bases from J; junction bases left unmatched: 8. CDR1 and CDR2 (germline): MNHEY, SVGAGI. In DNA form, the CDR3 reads TGTGCCAGCAGTGGATCGACAGGGATAACAGATACGCAGTATTTT. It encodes CASSGSTGITDTQYF.

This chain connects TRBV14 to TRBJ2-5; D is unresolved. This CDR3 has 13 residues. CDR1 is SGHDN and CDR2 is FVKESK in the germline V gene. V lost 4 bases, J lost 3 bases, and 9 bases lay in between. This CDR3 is CASSPRRKETQYF. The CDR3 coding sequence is TGTGCCAGCAGCCCCCGTAGGAAAGAGACCCAGTACTTC.

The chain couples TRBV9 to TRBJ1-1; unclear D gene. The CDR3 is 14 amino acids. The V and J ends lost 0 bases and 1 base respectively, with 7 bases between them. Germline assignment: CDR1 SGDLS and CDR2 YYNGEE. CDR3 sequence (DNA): TGTGCCAGCAGCGTAGAGCCCGAGAACACTGAAGCTTTCTTT. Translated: CASSVEPENTEAFF.

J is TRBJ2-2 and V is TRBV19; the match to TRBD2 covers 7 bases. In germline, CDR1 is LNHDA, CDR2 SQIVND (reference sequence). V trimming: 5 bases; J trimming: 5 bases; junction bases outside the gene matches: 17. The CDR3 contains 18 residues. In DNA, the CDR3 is TGTGCCAGTAGTGCCCCCCGGGAGGCGGGAGTATTTACCGGGGAGCTGTTTTTT. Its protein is CASSAPREAGVFTGELFF.

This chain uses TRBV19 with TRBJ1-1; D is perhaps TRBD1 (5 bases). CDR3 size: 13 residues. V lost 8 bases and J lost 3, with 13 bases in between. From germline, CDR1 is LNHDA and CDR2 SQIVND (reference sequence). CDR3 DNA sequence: TGTGCCAGTGGGGCAAAAGGGGACACTGAAGCTTTCTTT. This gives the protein CASGAKGDTEAFF.

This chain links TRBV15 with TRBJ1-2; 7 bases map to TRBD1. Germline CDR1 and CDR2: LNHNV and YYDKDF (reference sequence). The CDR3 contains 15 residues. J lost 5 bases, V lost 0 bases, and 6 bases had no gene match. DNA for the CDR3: TGTGCCACCAGCAGAGACAGAGGGACAGTGTATGGCTACACCTTC. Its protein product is CATSRDRGTVYGYTF.

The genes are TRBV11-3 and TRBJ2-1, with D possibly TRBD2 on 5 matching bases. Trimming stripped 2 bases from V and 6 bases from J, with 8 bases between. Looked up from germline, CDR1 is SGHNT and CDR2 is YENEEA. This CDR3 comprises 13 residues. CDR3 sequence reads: CASSLLTSNEQFF. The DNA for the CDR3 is TGTGCCAGCAGCTTATTAACTAGCAATGAGCAGTTCTTC.

The CDR3 loop reads CASSYSRQRFGNTIYF. CDR3 bases: TGTGCCAGCAGTTACTCGAGACAGCGTTTTGGAAACACCATATATTTT. The chain joins TRBV6-5 to TRBJ1-3; possible D gene TRBD1, 5 bases. This CDR3 spans 16 amino acids. The germline V gene encodes CDR1 MNHEY and CDR2 SVGAGI. Trimming stripped 0 bases from V and 3 bases from J, with 12 bases between.

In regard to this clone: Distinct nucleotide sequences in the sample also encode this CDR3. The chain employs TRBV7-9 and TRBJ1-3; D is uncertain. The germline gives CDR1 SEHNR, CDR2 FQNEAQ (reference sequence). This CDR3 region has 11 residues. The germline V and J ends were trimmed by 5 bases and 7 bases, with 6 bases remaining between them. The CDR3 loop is CASSLGNTIYF. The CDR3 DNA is TGTGCCAGCAGCCTAGGGAACACCATATATTTT.

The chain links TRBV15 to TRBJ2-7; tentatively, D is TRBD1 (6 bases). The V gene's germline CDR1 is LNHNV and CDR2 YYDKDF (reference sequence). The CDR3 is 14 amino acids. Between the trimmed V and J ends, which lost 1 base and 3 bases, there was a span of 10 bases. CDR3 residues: CATSRGGQNYEQYF. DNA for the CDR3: TGTGCCACCAGCAGAGGTGGACAGAACTACGAGCAGTACTTC.

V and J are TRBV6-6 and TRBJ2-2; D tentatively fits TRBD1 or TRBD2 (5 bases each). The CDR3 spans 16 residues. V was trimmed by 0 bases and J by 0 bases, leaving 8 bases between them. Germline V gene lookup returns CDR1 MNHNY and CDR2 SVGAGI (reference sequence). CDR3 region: CASSYSGVSNTGELFF. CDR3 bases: TGTGCCAGCAGTTACTCGGGGGTCTCGAACACCGGGGAGCTGTTTTTT.

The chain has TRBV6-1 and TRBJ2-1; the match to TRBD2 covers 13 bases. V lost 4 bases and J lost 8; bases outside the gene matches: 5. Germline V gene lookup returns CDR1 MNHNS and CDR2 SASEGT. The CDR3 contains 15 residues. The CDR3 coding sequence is TGTGCCAGCAGTGGACTAGCGGGAGGTAGGGATGAGCAGTTCTTC. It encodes CASSGLAGGRDEQFF.

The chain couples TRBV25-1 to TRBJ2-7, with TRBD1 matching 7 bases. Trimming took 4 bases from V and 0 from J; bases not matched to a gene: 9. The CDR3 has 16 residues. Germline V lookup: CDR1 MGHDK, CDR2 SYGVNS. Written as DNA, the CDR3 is TGTGCCAGCAGTGCGGGTTACGGGACAGACTCCTACGAGCAGTACTTC. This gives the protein CASSAGYGTDSYEQYF.

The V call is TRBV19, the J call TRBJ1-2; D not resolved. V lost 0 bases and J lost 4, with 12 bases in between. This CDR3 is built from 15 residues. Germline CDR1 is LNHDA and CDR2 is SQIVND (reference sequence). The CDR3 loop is CASSIDGVPGYGYTF. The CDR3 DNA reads TGTGCCAGTAGTATAGATGGCGTACCCGGCTATGGCTACACCTTC.